These T cell receptor beta chains were read from a single sample in a study of regulatory T cells in long-lasting Graves disease. TCRdb analysed the multiplex PCR reads with MiXCR anew, one entry per CDR3 protein. Of 420,000 or so distinct CDR3 sequences detected, about 25% appear once; the ten largest clones hold roughly a quarter. The material sequenced was peripheral blood mononuclear cells (PBMCs), taken when the disease was refractory, from a patient treated with antithyroid drugs. Receptor source: a female donor with Graves disease. Both conserved end residues are part of each CDR3. A D gene is named only where the DNA matches it firmly. Some rows have no size entry. The others give once, few or many, or a class for an expanded clone.

J gene	D gene	clone size	V gene	CDR3 length	CDR3 protein	CDR3 DNA
TRBJ1-3	-	many	TRBV7-8	17	CASSLAGRWQGGNTIYF	TGTGCCAGCAGCTTAGCGGGGAGGTGGCAGGGTGGAAACACCATATATTTT
TRBJ1-1	-	-	TRBV3-1	15	CASSQEGGGPTEAFF	TGTGCCAGCAGCCAAGAAGGGGGGGGGCCGACTGAAGCTTTCTTT
TRBJ1-6	-	many	TRBV20-1	15	CSAQAGAGVYSPLHF	TGCAGTGCGCAAGCAGGGGCAGGGGTTTATTCACCCCTCCACTTT
TRBJ1-1	TRBD1	many	TRBV28	13	CASQGGGNTEAFF	TGTGCCAGTCAAGGGGGCGGGAACACTGAAGCTTTCTTT
TRBJ2-5	-	few	TRBV5-1	14	CASSLEDFQETQYF	TGCGCCAGCAGCTTGGAGGACTTTCAAGAGACCCAGTACTTC
TRBJ2-7	TRBD2	-	TRBV7-2	13	CASRGGGRGEQYF	TGTGCCAGCAGGGGGGGGGGAAGAGGCGAGCAGTACTTC
TRBJ2-7	-	few	TRBV10-3	13	CAISDEGRREQYF	TGTGCCATCAGTGATGAGGGGAGGCGCGAGCAGTACTTC
TRBJ1-5	-	many	TRBV2	14	CASSSGAGNQPQHF	TGTGCCAGCAGTTCAGGCGCGGGCAATCAGCCCCAGCATTTT
TRBJ2-4	TRBD2	-	TRBV19	16	CASSIMAGGAKNIQYF	TGTGCCAGTAGTATTATGGCGGGAGGAGCCAAAAACATTCAGTACTTC
TRBJ2-2	-	many	TRBV28	15	CASRFRVSGPGELFF	TGTGCCAGCAGGTTTAGGGTTAGCGGTCCCGGGGAGCTGTTTTTT
TRBJ1-4	-	many	TRBV5-1	14	CASSLRLRDEKLFF	TGCGCCAGCAGCTTGCGTCTAAGGGATGAAAAACTGTTTTTT
TRBJ2-7	-	many	TRBV2	12	CASKGGAYEQYF	TGTGCCAGCAAGGGTGGAGCCTACGAGCAGTACTTC
TRBJ2-5	-	many	TRBV11-2	15	CASSLVQGGQETQYF	TGTGCCAGCAGCTTAGTGCAGGGGGGACAAGAGACCCAGTACTTC
TRBJ1-1	TRBD1	many	TRBV15	14	CATSRDRGYTEAFF	TGTGCCACCAGCAGAGACAGGGGGTACACTGAAGCTTTCTTT
TRBJ1-5	TRBD1	many	TRBV12-3/TRBV12-4	16	CASSYSSGGGNQPQHF	TGTGCCAGCAGTTATTCTTCAGGGGGGGGCAATCAGCCCCAGCATTTT
TRBJ2-2	-	-	TRBV12-3/TRBV12-4	15	CASSTRQGGAGELFF	TGTGCCAGCAGCACAAGACAGGGAGGGGCCGGGGAGCTGTTTTTT
TRBJ1-2	TRBD1	-	TRBV28	14	CASVGTGGGYGYTF	TGTGCCAGCGTGGGGACAGGGGGCGGCTATGGCTACACCTTC
TRBJ2-2	-	few	TRBV19	14	CASSISQGTGELFF	TGTGCCAGTAGTATTTCCCAAGGCACCGGGGAGCTGTTTTTT